This TCR beta chain was sequenced in a study of regulatory T cells in long-lasting Graves disease. Study details: For under 3 months, newly diagnosed Graves' patients had been taking antithyroid drugs.

General study findings and limits: In persistent patients, shared public clonotypes (approximately 3,000) outnumbered those in new patients (approximately 940). TRBV28, TRBJ1-2 and TRBJ2-5 were favored in persistent disease.

Building the TCR beta libraries relied on iRepertoire HTBI primers, and CDR3 regions underwent Arm-PCR. TCRdb reprocessed the multiplex PCR reads with MiXCR, giving one entry per CDR3 protein. This sample has 400,000 to 650,000 distinct CDR3 sequences, with about 16% found just once. The germline V gene encodes CDR1 ENHRY and CDR2 SYGVKD. The CDR3 spans 16 residues. J gave up 6 bases and V 2 bases, and 10 bases lay outside the gene matches. Notes on this clonotype: Its specificity is unknown.

Stated time point: newly diagnosed GD, antithyroid drugs for less than 3 months. Generation of the TCR library employed RNA extracted from PBMCs. The sample also formed part of further work on T cells in Graves' hyperthyroidism and ophthalmopathy. Per that study: A first-round RT-PCR of the TCR CDR3 used the HTBI primer set.

The sequences come from peripheral blood mononuclear cells (PBMCs), collected at new diagnosis, from a patient treated with antithyroid drugs. The clonotype comes from a woman aged 35-65 years with Graves disease. The J gene is TRBJ2-1, the V gene TRBV10-3; 7 nucleotides match TRBD2. In DNA form, the CDR3 reads TGTGCCATCAGTGAGGTTGGACCGGGGGGAATCAATGAGCAGTTCTTC. Translation gives CAISEVGPGGINEQFF.